The sequence of this T cell receptor beta chain was determined in a study of PD-L1 blockade in urothelial cancer. For the study at large: Analyses used blood from 3 weeks (second dose) and 6 weeks after treatment start. When blood samples were assessed, the median T cell count was some 140,000.

V lost 5 bases to trimming and J lost 1 base, with 27 bases between them. Germline CDR1 reads SGHTA; CDR2 reads FQGNSA. This CDR3 contains 19 residues. The data were produced by immunoSEQ multiplex PCR, yet TCRdb's version contains in-frame clones alone and is incomplete. The sample holds 40,000 to 55,000 clones, approximately 87% seen once. This TCR was sampled from a man aged 35-49 years with urothelial cancer. The sample here was PBMCs, taken around atezolizumab (anti-PD-L1) treatment. This chain joins TRBV7-2 and TRBJ2-7; D may be TRBD2 (5 bases). The CDR3 bases are TGTGCCAGCAGCCGCGAAACCCGATTAAGGACTGCAGAATCCTACGAGCAGTACTTC. Protein product: CASSRETRLRTAESYEQYF.